These T cell receptor beta chains were read from a single sample in a study of blood T cell repertoires in COVID-19. Assay used: immunoSEQ multiplex PCR; TCRdb lists only in-frame clones, some missing. This sample yields around 230,000 clones, of which approximately 80% are seen a single time; roughly 9.6% belongs to the top ten. The sample taken for sequencing was peripheral blood. The receptors were gathered from a woman aged 80 or older with acute or convalescent COVID-19. CDR3s include the opening cysteine and the closing phenylalanine or tryptophan. The order of the fields is clone size, J gene, D gene, CDR3 length, V gene, CDR3 DNA, CDR3 protein. D genes are given only for firm matches. Rows give clone size only sometimes, using once, few, many, or a class for an expanded clone.

>NA|TRBJ1-2|NA|15|TRBV12-5
TGTGCTAGTGGACCTGGGGGCCTCCTAAACTATGGCTACACCTTC
CASGPGGLLNYGYTF
>NA|TRBJ2-6|NA|16|TRBV30
TGTGCCTGGAGTGTACGAGGGGGAGCTGGGGCCAACGTCCTGACTTTC
CAWSVRGGAGANVLTF
>few|TRBJ2-3|NA|16|TRBV2
TGTGCCAGCACCAGACAGGTCCTCTCTAGCACAGATACGCAGTATTTT
CASTRQVLSSTDTQYF
>NA|TRBJ2-1|TRBD1|18|TRBV7-2
TGTGCCAGCAGCTTATCCGGTGGGAAGGGACAGGGACGCATGGAGCAGTTCTTC
CASSLSGGKGQGRMEQFF
>NA|TRBJ1-2|TRBD1|13|TRBV7-2
TGTGCCAGCAGTAAACAGGGGGCTGATGGCTACACCTTC
CASSKQGADGYTF
>NA|TRBJ2-2|NA|13|TRBV5-1
TGCGCCAGCAGCCCACTGGCAGGCGGGGAGCTGTTTTTT
CASSPLAGGELFF
>NA|TRBJ1-5|NA|24|TRBV10-1
TGCGCCAGCAGTGAGTCGTTCGGAGCGAGAGGCCCTGACAGGCCCATCTATAGCAATCAGCCCCAGCATTTT
CASSESFGARGPDRPIYSNQPQHF
>NA|TRBJ2-6|TRBD1|23|TRBV9
TGTGCCAGCAGCGTAGATCCACGGAGGGTCTCGCGACAGGGGGATTCTGGGGCCAACGTCCTGACTTTC
CASSVDPRRVSRQGDSGANVLTF
>NA|TRBJ1-3|NA|14|TRBV21-1
TGTGCCAGCAGCAGGGACACCCTTGGAAACACCATATATTTT
CASSRDTLGNTIYF
>NA|TRBJ1-1|NA|13|TRBV5-1
TGCGCCAGCAGCTTGGGCAGTCACACTGAAGCTTTCTTT
CASSLGSHTEAFF
>NA|TRBJ1-2|NA|15|TRBV16
TGTGCCAGCAGCCCTAGACAGGCCGCCCGGTATGGCTACACCTTC
CASSPRQAARYGYTF
>NA|TRBJ1-1|TRBD1|16|TRBV2
TGTGCCAGCAGTGGGTTAGGTTTGACAGGGGTAACTGAAGCTTTCTTT
CASSGLGLTGVTEAFF
>NA|TRBJ1-2|NA|15|TRBV7-9
TGTGCCAGCAGCTCAGGGATTGAGTTTAACTATGGCTACACCTTC
CASSSGIEFNYGYTF
>NA|TRBJ2-5|TRBD1|14|TRBV28
TGTGCCAGCAGTAGCACAGGGGTACGGGAGACCCAGTACTTC
CASSSTGVRETQYF
>NA|TRBJ2-3|TRBD1|20|TRBV5-4
TGTGCCAGCAGCTTACGGGACAGGGGAAGGTTAGCAATATCGTCAGATACGCAGTATTTT
CASSLRDRGRLAISSDTQYF
>NA|TRBJ2-7|NA|14|TRBV14
TGTGCCAGCAGCCAAGATTTGCAGGTCTACGAGCAGTACTTC
CASSQDLQVYEQYF
>NA|TRBJ1-1|NA|14|TRBV7-9
TGTGCCAGCAGCTTAGGGGGACTCAACACTGAAGCTTTCTTT
CASSLGGLNTEAFF
>few|TRBJ1-1|TRBD1|14|TRBV18
TGTGCCAGCTCTCTCGGACAGGGGGCCACTGAAGCTTTCTTT
CASSLGQGATEAFF
>NA|TRBJ2-2|NA|15|TRBV5-6
TGTGCCAGCAGCTTGGCGGGGGTGAGCACCGGGGAGCTGTTTTTT
CASSLAGVSTGELFF
>NA|TRBJ2-3|TRBD2|19|TRBV9
TGTGCCAGCAGCGTAGGACTAGCGGGGGGCTCGCTTCAGATGGATACGCAGTATTTT
CASSVGLAGGSLQMDTQYF
>NA|TRBJ2-1|TRBD2|15|TRBV5-1
TGCGCCAGCAGCTCCCTAGCGGGGGGGCCGAGTGAGCAGTTCTTC
CASSSLAGGPSEQFF
>NA|TRBJ1-2|NA|15|TRBV15
TGTGCCACCAGCAGAGATCGGCAAACGGGGGAACGCTACACCTTC
CATSRDRQTGERYTF
>NA|TRBJ2-7|NA|16|TRBV11-2
TGTGCCAGCAGCTTAGACCCGAGAGGGTGGGTCTACGAGCAGTACTTC
CASSLDPRGWVYEQYF
>NA|TRBJ1-3|NA|15|TRBV30
TGTGCCTGGAGTGTACGCGGGGAATCTGGAAACACCATATATTTT
CAWSVRGESGNTIYF
>NA|TRBJ1-5|NA|14|TRBV23-1
TGCGCCAGCACCCGGAGGACGGCAAATCAGCCCCAGCATTTT
CASTRRTANQPQHF
>NA|TRBJ1-2|NA|15|TRBV7-7
TGTGCTAGCAGCTTAAAACCACAGGAAAACTATGGCTACACCTTC
CASSLKPQENYGYTF
>once|TRBJ2-1|TRBD2|15|TRBV5-1
TGCGCCAGCAGCGGCAGCGGGACGGACTACAATGAGCAGTTCTTC
CASSGSGTDYNEQFF
>NA|TRBJ1-3|TRBD1|16|TRBV9
TGTGCCAGCAGCGTAGCGGAGGGGGCTTCTGGAAACACCATATATTTT
CASSVAEGASGNTIYF
>NA|TRBJ2-5|TRBD2|14|TRBV19
TGTGCCAGTAGTCCAGCGGGGGCCGTAGAGACCCAGTACTTC
CASSPAGAVETQYF
>once|TRBJ2-7|NA|14|TRBV6-6
TGTGCCAGCACCGAGGGACTTTTCCAATACGAGCAGTACTTC
CASTEGLFQYEQYF
>NA|TRBJ1-2|TRBD1|14|TRBV2
TGTGCCAGCACCGTTGACAGGGACAGCCGTGGCTACACCTTC
CASTVDRDSRGYTF
>NA|TRBJ2-1|NA|14|TRBV7-2
TGTGCCAGCAGCTTAGGGACAGCCTACAATGAGCAGTTCTTC
CASSLGTAYNEQFF
>NA|TRBJ1-1|TRBD1|15|TRBV5-1
TGCGCCAGCAGCCGAGACAGGACAGGGTATACTGAAGCTTTCTTT
CASSRDRTGYTEAFF
>NA|TRBJ1-4|TRBD1|14|TRBV6-5
TGTGCCAGCAGGTCGGGACAGGGTAGGGAAAAACTGTTTTTT
CASRSGQGREKLFF
>few|TRBJ1-2|NA|15|TRBV5-4
TGTGCCAGCAGCTTGGCAGGGAATTTCAACTATGGCTACACCTTC
CASSLAGNFNYGYTF
>NA|TRBJ2-5|TRBD1|14|TRBV27
TGTGCCAGCAGGCGGACAGGGGGTAGGGAGACCCAGTACTTC
CASRRTGGRETQYF
>NA|TRBJ1-5|TRBD1|18|TRBV27
TGTGCCAGCAGTTTATCAGTATTACCGGGACAGTTTCATCAGCCCCAGCATTTT
CASSLSVLPGQFHQPQHF
>NA|TRBJ2-3|NA|15|TRBV24-1
TGTGCCACCAGTGAATCCTCCCTAGGCACAGATACGCAGTATTTT
CATSESSLGTDTQYF
>NA|TRBJ1-5|NA|15|TRBV30
TGTGCCTGGAGCAGGGGAGAGGGTAGCAATCAGCCCCAGCATTTT
CAWSRGEGSNQPQHF
>NA|TRBJ1-5|NA|13|TRBV7-9
TGTGCCAGCAGCTTAGCGGAGAATCAGCCCCAGCATTTT
CASSLAENQPQHF
>NA|TRBJ2-5|TRBD2|15|TRBV5-4
TGTGCCAGCAGCATTAGCGGGGGGGCCGGGAAGACCCAGTACTTC
CASSISGGAGKTQYF
>NA|TRBJ2-2|NA|14|TRBV3-1/TRBV3-2
TGTGCCAGCAGCCAAGTGGGCGGGAACGGGGAGCTGTTTTTT
CASSQVGGNGELFF
>once|TRBJ1-1|NA|13|TRBV2
TGTGCCAGCAGGGTCAGGGAGGGGACTGAAGCTTTCTTT
CASRVREGTEAFF
>NA|TRBJ1-1|TRBD1|14|TRBV28
TGTGCCAGCAGCTCGGGACAGACTAACACTGAAGCTTTCTTT
CASSSGQTNTEAFF
>once|TRBJ1-2|NA|11|TRBV29-1
TGCAGCGCCTCGATCCAGAAGGGCTACACCTTC
CSASIQKGYTF
>NA|TRBJ2-7|TRBD1|17|TRBV7-7
TGTGCTAGCAGCTTAGTGGGACCAGGACAGGGTACCTACGAGCAGTACTTC
CASSLVGPGQGTYEQYF
>NA|TRBJ1-2|TRBD1|16|TRBV6-5
TGTGCCAGCAGTTCGGGACAGGGGACGGGGAATTATGGCTACACCTTC
CASSSGQGTGNYGYTF
>NA|TRBJ2-5|TRBD1|14|TRBV27
TGTGCCAGCAGTTTCACGACAGGGGGACAGACCCAGTACTTC
CASSFTTGGQTQYF
>once|TRBJ2-3|TRBD2|13|TRBV7-9
TGTGCCAGCAGCTTAAGACTTGCGGGGGCGCAGTATTTT
CASSLRLAGAQYF
>NA|TRBJ2-1|TRBD1|14|TRBV2
TGTGCCAGCAGTGACTACAGGGGTTTCGATGAGCAGTTCTTC
CASSDYRGFDEQFF
>NA|TRBJ2-6|NA|13|TRBV30
TGTGCCTGGAGTTCTAATGGGGCCAACGTCCTGACTTTC
CAWSSNGANVLTF
>once|TRBJ1-4|TRBD1|16|TRBV20-1
TGCAGTGCTAGTGATACTGGACAGGGGGCTAATGAAAAACTGTTTTTT
CSASDTGQGANEKLFF
>few|TRBJ2-7|TRBD2|17|TRBV7-9
TGTGCCAGCAGCAAATCGGGACTAGCCACGAGCTCCTACGAGCAGTACTTC
CASSKSGLATSSYEQYF
>NA|TRBJ2-6|NA|15|TRBV19
TGTGCCAGTAGTAGGGCCAGCTCTGGGGCCAACGTCCTGACTTTC
CASSRASSGANVLTF
>NA|TRBJ1-2|NA|14|TRBV19
TGTGCCAGTATCCCACAGGGAGAACTCTATGGCTACACCTTC
CASIPQGELYGYTF
>NA|TRBJ2-5|TRBD1|16|TRBV2
TGTGCCAGCAGCGTGGTTGGGACAGGGGGCGGAGAGACCCAGTACTTC
CASSVVGTGGGETQYF
>NA|TRBJ2-1|TRBD1|13|TRBV6-6
TGTGCCAGCAGTCGTAGGGGGCCCAATGAGCAGTTCTTC
CASSRRGPNEQFF
>NA|TRBJ2-5|TRBD1|16|TRBV29-1
TGCAGCGTTGAAGCCGCCCTGGGGGACAGAGTGGAGACCCAGTACTTC
CSVEAALGDRVETQYF